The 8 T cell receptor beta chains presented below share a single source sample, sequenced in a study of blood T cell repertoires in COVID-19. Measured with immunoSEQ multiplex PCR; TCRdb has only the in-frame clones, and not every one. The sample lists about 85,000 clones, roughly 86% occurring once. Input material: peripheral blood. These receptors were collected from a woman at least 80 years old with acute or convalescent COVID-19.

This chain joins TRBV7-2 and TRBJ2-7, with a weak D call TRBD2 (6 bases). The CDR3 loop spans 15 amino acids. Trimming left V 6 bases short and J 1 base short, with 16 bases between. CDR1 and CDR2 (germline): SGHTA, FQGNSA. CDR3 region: CASRLGGLPSYEQYF. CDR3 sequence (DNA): TGTGCCAGCAGGCTGGGGGGACTCCCTTCCTACGAGCAGTACTTC. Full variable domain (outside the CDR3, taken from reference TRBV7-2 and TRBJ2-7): GAGVSQSPSNKVTEKGKDVELRCDPISGHTALYWYRQSLGQGLEFLIYFQGNSAPDKSGLPSDRFSAERTGGSVSTLTIQRTQQEDSAVYLCASRLGGLPSYEQYFGPGTRLTVT.

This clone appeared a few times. Here the CDR3 reads CATARGTGMNTEAFF. The CDR3 DNA is TGTGCCACCGCCCGGGGGACCGGAATGAACACTGAAGCTTTCTTT. The chain combines TRBV24-1 with TRBJ1-1; D is perhaps TRBD1 (5 bases). V lost 9 bases and J lost 0, with 16 bases in between. Germline V gives CDR1 KGHDR, CDR2 SFDVKD. The CDR3 spans 15 residues.

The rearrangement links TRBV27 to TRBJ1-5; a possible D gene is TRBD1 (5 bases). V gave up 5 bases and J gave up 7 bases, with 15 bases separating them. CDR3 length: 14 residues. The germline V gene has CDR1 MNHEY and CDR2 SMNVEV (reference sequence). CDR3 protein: CASSRTFLGQPQHF. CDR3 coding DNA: TGTGCCAGCAGTCGGACATTTCTTGGACAGCCCCAGCATTTT.

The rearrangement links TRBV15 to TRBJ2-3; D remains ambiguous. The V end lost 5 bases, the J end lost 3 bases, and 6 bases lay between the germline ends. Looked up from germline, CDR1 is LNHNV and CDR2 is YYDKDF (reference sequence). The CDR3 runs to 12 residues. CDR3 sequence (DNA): TGTGCCACCAGCCCTCCTACAGATACGCAGTATTTT. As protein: CATSPPTDTQYF.

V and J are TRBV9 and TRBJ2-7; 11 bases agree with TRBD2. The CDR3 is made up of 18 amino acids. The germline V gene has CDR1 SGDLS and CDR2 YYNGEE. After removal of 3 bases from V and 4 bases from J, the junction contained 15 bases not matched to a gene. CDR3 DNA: TGTGCCAGCAGCGCGGGAGGGCTAGCGGGGGGTGTCCTATACGAGCAGTACTTC. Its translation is CASSAGGLAGGVLYEQYF.

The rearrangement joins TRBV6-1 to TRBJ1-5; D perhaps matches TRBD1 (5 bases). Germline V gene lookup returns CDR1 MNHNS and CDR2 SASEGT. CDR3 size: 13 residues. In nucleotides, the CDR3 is TGTGCTCCGGGCCGGGGGAGCAATCAGCCCCAGCATTTT. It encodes CAPGRGSNQPQHF.

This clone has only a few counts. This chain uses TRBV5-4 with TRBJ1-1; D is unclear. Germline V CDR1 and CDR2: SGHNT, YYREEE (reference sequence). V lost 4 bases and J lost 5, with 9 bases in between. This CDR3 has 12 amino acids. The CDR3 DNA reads TGTGCCAGCAGCCGCCCCGCGACTGAAGCTTTCTTT. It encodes CASSRPATEAFF. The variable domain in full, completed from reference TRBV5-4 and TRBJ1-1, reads ETGVTQSPTHLIKTRGQQVTLRCSSQSGHNTVSWYQQALGQGPQFIFQYYREEENGRGNFPPRFSGLQFPNYSSELNVNALELDDSALYLCASSRPATEAFFGQGTRLTVV.

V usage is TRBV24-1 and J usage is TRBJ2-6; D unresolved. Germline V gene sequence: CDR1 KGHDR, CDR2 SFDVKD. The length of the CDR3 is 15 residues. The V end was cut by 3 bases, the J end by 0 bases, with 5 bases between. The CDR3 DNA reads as TGTGCCACCAGTGATACTCGCTCTGGGGCCAACGTCCTGACTTTC. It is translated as CATSDTRSGANVLTF.